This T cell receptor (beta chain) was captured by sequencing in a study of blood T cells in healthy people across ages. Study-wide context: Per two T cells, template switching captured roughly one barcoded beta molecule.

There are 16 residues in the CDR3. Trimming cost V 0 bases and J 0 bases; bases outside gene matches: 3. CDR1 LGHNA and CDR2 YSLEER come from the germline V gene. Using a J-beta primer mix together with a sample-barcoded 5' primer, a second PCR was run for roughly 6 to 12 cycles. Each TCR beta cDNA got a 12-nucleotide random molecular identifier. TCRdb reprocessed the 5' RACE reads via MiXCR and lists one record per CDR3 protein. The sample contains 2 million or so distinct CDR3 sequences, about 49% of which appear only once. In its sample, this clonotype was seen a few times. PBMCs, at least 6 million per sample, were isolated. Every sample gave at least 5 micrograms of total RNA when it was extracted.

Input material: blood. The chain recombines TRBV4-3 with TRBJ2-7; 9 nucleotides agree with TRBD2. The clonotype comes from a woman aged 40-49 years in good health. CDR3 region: CASSQEAGGSSYEQYF. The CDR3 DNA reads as TGCGCCAGCAGCCAAGAAGCGGGGGGCAGCTCCTACGAGCAGTACTTC.